This T cell receptor (beta chain) emerged from a study of blood T cell repertoires in COVID-19. Study-level information: The United States, Italy and Spain were the sources of the acute and convalescent COVID-19 samples. PBMCs, B-cell-depleted T cells, or T cells provided the cDNA or gDNA that made up the material.

There are a few counts of this clone. Some clones are missing from TCRdb's copy, which holds only in-frame ones; the method was immunoSEQ multiplex PCR. Here the sample spans hundreds of thousands of clones, around 83% being singletons. The sample consisted of peripheral blood. The source is an elderly man with acute or convalescent COVID-19.

CDR3 sequence reads: CASSPPDRVNSPLHF. CDR3 in DNA: TGTGCCAGCTCACCCCCGGACAGGGTCAATTCACCCCTCCACTTT. The chain has TRBV18 and TRBJ1-6; 8 nucleotides align to TRBD1. The CDR3 spans 15 residues. Germline CDR1 is KGHSH and CDR2 is LQKENI. Unmatched junction bases numbered 5, after V lost 3 bases and J lost 7 bases.